Each of the 15 T cell receptor beta chains below was sequenced from the same sample in a study of glioma-infiltrating T cells after dendritic cell vaccination. Profiled with immunoSEQ multiplex PCR; TCRdb holds only in-frame clones, not every one. The sample contains tens of thousands of clones, 85% of which appear only once. This specimen was blood, taken before dendritic cell vaccination. The source is a human donor with glioblastoma.

The chain joins TRBV6-5 to TRBJ1-2, with 9 positions matching TRBD1. The CDR3 sequence is 14 residues long. CDR1 and CDR2 (germline): MNHEY, SVGAGI. V lost 0 bases and J lost 8; bases outside the gene matches: 4. CDR3 DNA: TGTGCCAGCAGTTACTCGGACAGGGGAGGAGGCTACACCTTC. Encoded protein: CASSYSDRGGGYTF.

This chain joins TRBV6-1 and TRBJ2-7, with a weak D call TRBD1 (6 bases). V was cut by 8 bases and J by 2 bases, with 13 bases left in between. Germline assignment: CDR1 MNHNS and CDR2 SASEGT. The CDR3 contains 13 residues. DNA of the CDR3: TGTGCCAGCTACGGGACAAGACCCTACGAGCAGTACTTC. As protein: CASYGTRPYEQYF.

The CDR3 protein is CASSPSPGDTEAFF. CDR3 in DNA: TGCGCCAGCAGCCCTTCGCCAGGGGACACTGAAGCTTTCTTT. The gene calls are TRBV5-1 and TRBJ1-1, with D possibly TRBD1 on 6 matching bases. Per the germline V gene, CDR1 is SGHRS and CDR2 is YFSETQ. The ends were cut back, 4 bases at V and 3 bases at J, with 13 bases in the middle. This CDR3 is built from 14 residues. The complete variable domain, with remaining parts taken from reference TRBV5-1 and TRBJ1-1, reads KAGVTQTPRYLIKTRGQQVTLSCSPISGHRSVSWYQQTPGQGLQFLFEYFSETQRNKGNFPGRFSGRQFSNSRSEMNVSTLELGDSALYLCASSPSPGDTEAFFGQGTRLTVV.

This chain connects TRBV18 to TRBJ2-5; a possible D gene is TRBD2 (6 bases). The CDR3 has 17 amino acids. Germline V gene lookup returns CDR1 KGHSH and CDR2 LQKENI. Trimming removed 6 bases from V and 4 bases from J, with 24 bases in between. This chain's CDR3 is CASSPPRGGIGLETQYF. As DNA, the CDR3 is TGTGCCAGCTCCCCCCCGCGTGGCGGGATTGGATTAGAGACCCAGTACTTC.

The chain carries TRBV5-1 and TRBJ2-3; the match to TRBD2 covers 7 bases. Germline V gives CDR1 SGHRS, CDR2 YFSETQ. V lost 3 bases and J lost 3; bases outside the gene matches: 13. The CDR3 runs 17 residues. CDR3 amino acids: CASSSLGLGPRTDTQYF. Written as DNA, the CDR3 is TGCGCCAGCAGCTCTCTAGGACTAGGCCCCAGAACAGATACGCAGTATTTT.

The chain has TRBV30 and TRBJ1-3, with unresolved D. V was trimmed by 0 bases and J by 7 bases, leaving 10 bases between them. Per germline, CDR1 GTSNPN and CDR2 SVGIG (reference sequence). The CDR3 runs to 13 residues. The CDR3 sequence is CAWSVIGVNTIYF. In DNA, the CDR3 is TGTGCCTGGAGTGTTATAGGAGTGAACACCATATATTTT.

The chain couples TRBV5-1 to TRBJ2-1; a weak D match, TRBD2 (5 bases). The V end lost 4 bases, the J end lost 10 bases, and 15 bases lay between the germline ends. Per the germline V gene, CDR1 is SGHRS and CDR2 is YFSETQ. This CDR3 is 13 amino acids long. CDR3 amino acids: CASSPGPPGEQFF. CDR3 coding DNA: TGCGCCAGCAGCCCCGGGCCTCCGGGAGAGCAGTTCTTC.

The chain is built from TRBV4-2 and TRBJ2-7; TRBD2 might be the D (5 bases). Trimming removed 2 bases at V and 9 bases at J, with 20 bases between. Germline V lookup: CDR1 LGHNA, CDR2 YNFKEQ. The CDR3 extends over 15 amino acids. In nucleotides, the CDR3 is TGTGCCAGCAGCCAAAGCCCCGGACGGGGTGAAGGGCAGTACTTC. Its translation is CASSQSPGRGEGQYF.

The chain has TRBV19 and TRBJ2-5; 7 bases are shared with TRBD2. This CDR3 has 16 residues. Germline CDR1 LNHDA, CDR2 SQIVND (reference sequence). Trimming at V came to 4 bases and at J to 5 bases, leaving 13 bases not matched to a gene. CDR3 nucleotides: TGTGCCAGTAGTAGGGCGGGGGAGGGCGGATGGGAGACCCAGTACTTC. It specifies CASSRAGEGGWETQYF.

DNA of the CDR3: TGTGCCAGCAGTTTACTAGCCAATCAGCCCCAGCATTTT. As protein: CASSLLANQPQHF. The gene calls are TRBV27 and TRBJ1-5; no reliable D call. V dropped 2 bases and J dropped 3 bases, with 5 bases sitting between them. Per the germline V gene, CDR1 is MNHEY and CDR2 is SMNVEV (reference sequence). The CDR3 covers 13 residues.

The chain combines TRBV5-1 with TRBJ1-4; D might be TRBD1 (5 bases). The V end lost 0 bases, the J end lost 15 bases, and 12 bases lay between the germline ends. The CDR3 runs to 12 residues. Germline CDR1 SGHRS, CDR2 YFSETQ. The CDR3 spells CASSLDPGGMFF. The CDR3 DNA sequence: TGCGCCAGCAGCTTGGATCCGGGGGGAATGTTTTTT.

This clone occurred once. This chain joins TRBV6-5 and TRBJ2-7; 8 positions agree with TRBD1. With 11 bases clipped from V and 2 bases from J, the junction kept 11 bases outside the gene matches. The CDR3 spans 14 residues. From germline, CDR1 is MNHEY and CDR2 SVGAGI. The CDR3 region is CASFTGTGPYEQYF. Written as DNA, the CDR3 is TGTGCCTCCTTTACCGGGACAGGACCCTACGAGCAGTACTTC.

This chain joins TRBV4-2 and TRBJ2-7, with D possibly being TRBD2 (5 bases). V was shortened by 5 bases and J by 5 bases, with 16 bases between the two germline ends. CDR1 and CDR2 (germline): LGHNA, YNFKEQ. The CDR3 has 14 residues. The chain's CDR3 is CASSAPGSTHEQYF. The CDR3 DNA is TGTGCCAGCAGCGCTCCGGGATCTACCCACGAGCAGTACTTC.

CDR3 residues: CASSLALPGTEAFF. CDR3 nucleotide sequence: TGTGCCAGCAGCTTAGCGCTTCCAGGGACTGAAGCTTTCTTT. This chain joins TRBV11-2 and TRBJ1-1; weak D call: TRBD1 (5 bases). CDR3 length equals 14 residues. Germline assignment: CDR1 SGHAT and CDR2 FQNNGV. Trimming cost V 1 base and J 5 bases, with 11 bases left between them.

The chain couples TRBV5-6 to TRBJ2-5; D possibly corresponds to TRBD1 (5 bases). Trimming took 2 bases from V and 2 from J, leaving 10 bases between them. The CDR3 has 14 residues. Germline values: CDR1 SGHDT, CDR2 YYEEEE. CDR3 in amino acids: CASSFKGSQETQYF. CDR3 DNA sequence: TGTGCCAGCAGCTTTAAGGGGTCGCAAGAGACCCAGTACTTC.